Sequencing of this T cell receptor (beta chain) was carried out in a study of blood T cells in healthy people across ages. General study points: Fewer expanded clones and more diversity marked long-lived versus aged donors. The unknown donor CMV status may have confounded expanded clonotype changes.

Donors were systemically healthy Caucasian individuals from Russia aged roughly 6 to 100 years. The germline CDR1 and CDR2 sequences are DFQATT and SNEGSKA (reference sequence). This CDR3 contains 16 residues. J was trimmed by 1 base and V by 5 bases; bases with no gene match: 12. Then a second PCR, running roughly 7 to 11 cycles, was carried out with a sample-barcoded 5' primer and a J-beta primer mix. Each cDNA was tagged by a template-switch adaptor containing 12 random nucleotides. TCRdb fed the 5' RACE reads into MiXCR, producing one record per CDR3 protein. The sample contains around 990,000 distinct CDR3 sequences, approximately 26% of which appear only once. This clonotype has a handful of counts. The antigen is undetermined. The sample was also reused in another study, on T cells of mothers and their children.

V usage is TRBV20-1 and J usage is TRBJ1-1; TRBD1 matches 8 bases. The sequencing input was blood. This receptor was identified in a girl aged 2 to 10 in good health. The CDR3 coding sequence is TGCAGTGCTTCTCAGGGGGCCGACTATTGGAACACTGAAGCTTTCTTT. The encoded protein is CSASQGADYWNTEAFF.